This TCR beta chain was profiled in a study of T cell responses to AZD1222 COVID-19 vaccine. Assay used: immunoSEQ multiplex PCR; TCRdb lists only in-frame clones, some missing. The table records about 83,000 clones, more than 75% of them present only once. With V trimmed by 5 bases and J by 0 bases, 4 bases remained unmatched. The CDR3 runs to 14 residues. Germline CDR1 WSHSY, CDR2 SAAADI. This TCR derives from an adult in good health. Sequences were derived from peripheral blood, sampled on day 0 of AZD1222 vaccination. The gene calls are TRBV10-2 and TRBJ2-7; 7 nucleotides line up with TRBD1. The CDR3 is CASSRTGVSYEQYF. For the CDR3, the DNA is TGCGCCAGCAGTAGGACAGGTGTCTCCTACGAGCAGTACTTC.